What follows are 24 T cell receptor beta chains derived from one specimen sequenced in a study of cytomegalovirus exposure and HLA in healthy donors. PCR amplification relied on 60 Vbeta primers (plus 13 Jbeta primers). The assay was immunoSEQ multiplex PCR, and TCRdb's table has in-frame clones only and misses some. There are around 150,000 clones in the sample; around a tenth occur only once, and about 1.7% lies in the top ten. The sample comprised PBMCs. The receptors shown here come from a male donor in good health and CMV-seronegative.

The table lists this clone with a few counts. The chain links TRBV27 to TRBJ2-7, with 7 positions matching TRBD1. Per the germline V gene, CDR1 is MNHEY and CDR2 is SMNVEV (reference sequence). The CDR3 length is 12 residues. The ends lost 6 bases at V and 3 bases at J; junction bases unmatched: 2. The CDR3 DNA follows: TGTGCCAGCAGACGGGACAGCTACGAGCAGTACTTC. Its translation is CASRRDSYEQYF.

The chain recombines TRBV27 with TRBJ1-5; weak D call: TRBD1 (5 bases). Germline CDR1 MNHEY, CDR2 SMNVEV (reference sequence). V dropped 2 bases and J dropped 7 bases, with 12 bases sitting between them. There are 14 residues in the CDR3. The CDR3 reads CASSLRAGHQPQHF. CDR3 nucleotide sequence: TGTGCCAGCAGTTTAAGGGCGGGGCACCAGCCCCAGCATTTT.

This sequence joins TRBV6-5 and TRBJ2-7, with D maybe TRBD1 (6 bases). Germline CDR1 reads MNHEY; CDR2 reads SVGAGI. This CDR3 is built from 14 residues. V lost 0 bases and J lost 5, with 11 bases in between. CDR3 nucleotides: TGTGCCAGCAGTTACTCGGACGCAGGGGACGAGCAGTACTTC. It translates to CASSYSDAGDEQYF.

In this sample, this clone turned up a few times. The genes are TRBV5-1 and TRBJ1-2; D is uncertain. This CDR3 region has 15 residues. Germline CDR1 is SGHRS and CDR2 is YFSETQ. Trimming took off 0 bases at V and 0 bases at J, with 9 bases between the two ends. This CDR3 reads CASSLEQYTNYGYTF. The DNA for the CDR3 is TGCGCCAGCAGCTTGGAACAGTACACTAACTATGGCTACACCTTC.

The genes are TRBV7-9 and TRBJ2-2; D possibly corresponds to TRBD1 (6 bases). Germline CDR1 and CDR2: SEHNR and FQNEAQ (reference sequence). V lost 1 base, J lost 1 base, and 7 bases lay in between. The CDR3 has 15 amino acids. In nucleotides, the CDR3 is TGTGCCAGCAGCTTAGTAGGGGGGAACACCGGGGAGCTGTTTTTT. Its translation: CASSLVGGNTGELFF.

This clone was counted only a few times. V is TRBV5-1 and J is TRBJ2-3, with D possibly TRBD2 on 6 matching bases. CDR1 and CDR2 from the germline V gene are SGHRS and YFSETQ. CDR3 length equals 14 residues. Deletions cut 4 bases from V and 0 bases from J, with 9 bases between. The DNA for the CDR3 is TGCGCCAGCAGCGAAGCGGGTAGCACAGATACGCAGTATTTT. Its protein product is CASSEAGSTDTQYF.

This clone was counted between two and nine times. The genes are TRBV19 and TRBJ2-7; the match to TRBD2 covers 9 bases. CDR3 size: 16 residues. Germline values: CDR1 LNHDA, CDR2 SQIVND (reference sequence). The junction had 9 bases not matched to a gene; V was cut back by 5 bases and J by 1 base. The CDR3 bases are TGTGCCAGTAGTGTCTATAGCGGGGGCCTTTCCTACGAGCAGTACTTC. Protein sequence: CASSVYSGGLSYEQYF.

This clone was picked up a small number of times. V usage is TRBV2 and J usage is TRBJ2-1; D is possibly TRBD2 (6 bases). The CDR3 spans 15 residues. Trimming cost V 1 base and J 8 bases, with 15 bases left between them. Germline-derived CDR1 and CDR2 are SNHLY and FYNNEI. CDR3 amino acids: CASSEDALAWDEQFF. In DNA form, the CDR3 reads TGTGCCAGCAGTGAAGACGCCCTAGCGTGGGATGAGCAGTTCTTC. The entire variable domain, with the rest obtained from reference TRBV2 and TRBJ2-1, is as follows: EPEVTQTPSHQVTQMGQEVILRCVPISNHLYFYWYRQILGQKVEFLVSFYNNEISEKSEIFDDQFSVERPDGSNFTLKIRSTKLEDSAMYFCASSEDALAWDEQFFGPGTRLTVL.

In this sample, this clone turned up a few times. This chain uses TRBV28 with TRBJ2-7; TRBD2 agrees at 11 bases. Trimming took 3 bases from V and 0 from J; bases not matched to a gene: 1. Germline CDR1 and CDR2: MDHEN and SYDVKM. There are 15 residues in the CDR3. As DNA, the CDR3 is TGTGCCAGCAGTTTCGGACTAGCGGGCTCCTACGAGCAGTACTTC. It encodes CASSFGLAGSYEQYF.

V and J are TRBV5-1 and TRBJ1-2; TRBD1 agrees at 8 bases. This CDR3 is 14 amino acids long. Germline lookup yields CDR1 SGHRS and CDR2 YFSETQ. V shed 2 bases and J 3 bases; nucleotides not matched to a gene: 3. The CDR3, as DNA: TGCGCCAGCAGCTTTGGGGACAGGTACTATGGCTACACCTTC. Its protein is CASSFGDRYYGYTF.

A single count supports this clone. The V and J genes are TRBV19 and TRBJ2-1; possibly TRBD1 for D (5 bases). Germline V lookup: CDR1 LNHDA, CDR2 SQIVND (reference sequence). The length of the CDR3 is 12 residues. The germline V and J ends were trimmed by 8 bases and 4 bases, with 9 bases remaining between them. The CDR3 region is CASGAQYNEQFF. The CDR3 nucleotides read TGTGCCAGTGGGGCGCAGTACAATGAGCAGTTCTTC.

This clone occurred a few times. The chain joins TRBV28 to TRBJ1-5; 7 nucleotides match TRBD1. The CDR3 loop spans 15 amino acids. Germline loops: CDR1 MDHEN, CDR2 SYDVKM. J gave up 6 bases and V 6 bases, and 11 bases lay outside the gene matches. Here the CDR3 DNA reads TGTGCCAGCAGCCCCGGAGCTAACAGGGGTCAGCCCCAGCATTTT. It is translated as CASSPGANRGQPQHF.

This clone has only a few counts. The chain is built from TRBV28 and TRBJ1-2; no clear D. Looked up from germline, CDR1 is MDHEN and CDR2 is SYDVKM. The CDR3 length is 12 residues. V lost 7 bases and J lost 8, with 14 bases in between. For the CDR3, the DNA is TGTGCCAGCACGGAGGGCGGGAGAGGCTACACCTTC. This translates into CASTEGGRGYTF.

This clone was observed a few times. The gene calls are TRBV4-3 and TRBJ1-3, with 9 nucleotides matching TRBD1. V lost 1 base and J lost 2; bases outside the gene matches: 3. Looked up from germline, CDR1 is LGHNA and CDR2 is YSLEER. The length of the CDR3 is 16 residues. The CDR3 loop is CASSQAGTGTGNTIYF. CDR3 coding DNA: TGCGCCAGCAGCCAAGCGGGGACAGGGACTGGAAACACCATATATTTT.

This clone was counted only a few times. This chain joins TRBV20-1 and TRBJ1-1; D perhaps matches TRBD1 (5 bases). The germline gives CDR1 DFQATT, CDR2 SNEGSKA (reference sequence). Between the trimmed V and J ends, which lost 5 bases and 4 bases, there was a span of 8 bases. The CDR3 has 11 residues. CDR3 loop: CSAGGGTEAFF. The CDR3 DNA reads TGCAGTGCTGGGGGGGGCACTGAAGCTTTCTTT.

This clone was counted many times. The V gene is TRBV4-3, the J gene TRBJ2-7, with TRBD2 identical over 9 bases. V dropped 0 bases and J dropped 2; count of bases not matched to a gene: 11. Germline lookup yields CDR1 LGHNA and CDR2 YSLEER. The CDR3 is 18 residues long. In DNA, the CDR3 is TGCGCCAGCAGCCAAGATCTTCTGTGGACTAGCGCTACCTACGAGCAGTACTTC. Translation: CASSQDLLWTSATYEQYF.

This clone occurred a few times. The gene calls are TRBV28 and TRBJ2-1; tentatively, D is TRBD2 (6 bases). Between the trimmed V and J ends, which lost 8 bases and 4 bases, there was a span of 15 bases. Germline CDR1 and CDR2: MDHEN and SYDVKM. The CDR3 sequence is 14 residues long. CDR3 nucleotide sequence: TGTGCCAGCCGCAAGGGACTGGAGTACAATGAGCAGTTCTTC. It codes for CASRKGLEYNEQFF.

J is TRBJ1-1 and V is TRBV6-1; tentative D call: TRBD1 (6 bases). Per the germline V gene, CDR1 is MNHNS and CDR2 is SASEGT. The CDR3 has 12 amino acids. Trimming took 5 bases from V and 10 from J, leaving 14 bases between them. The CDR3 bases are TGTGCCAGCAGTTGGAGGGGGGGGAGAGCTTTCTTT. Encoded protein: CASSWRGGRAFF.

The chain carries TRBV29-1 and TRBJ1-1, with 7 bases matching TRBD1. The CDR3 length is 14 residues. Germline loops: CDR1 SQVTM, CDR2 ANQGSEA. V shed 6 bases, J shed 3 bases, and the junction held 10 bases outside the gene matches. Written as DNA, the CDR3 is TGCAGCGTGCAAGGGGAAAGGGGGCACACTGAAGCTTTCTTT. Translated: CSVQGERGHTEAFF.

The chain has TRBV5-6 and TRBJ2-2; perhaps TRBD2 as D (6 bases). Germline CDR1 SGHDT, CDR2 YYEEEE. The CDR3 spans 16 residues. Trimming pared 8 bases from V and 7 bases from J, leaving 24 bases between. The CDR3 sequence is CASSPVAGRAVGELFF. The CDR3 DNA follows: TGTGCCAGTAGCCCGGTGGCGGGGCGGGCGGTCGGGGAGCTGTTTTTT.

This clone was detected only a few times. The chain employs TRBV29-1 and TRBJ2-6; D unresolved. CDR1 is SQVTM and CDR2 is ANQGSEA in the germline V gene. V dropped 3 bases and J dropped 10 bases, with 10 bases sitting between them. The CDR3 has 12 residues. CDR3 in DNA: TGCAGCGTTGACTTTACAGTAAACGTCCTGACTTTC. It is translated as CSVDFTVNVLTF.

This clone was seen a few times. J is TRBJ1-1 and V is TRBV13; D call uncertain. Trimming removed 0 bases from V and 0 bases from J, with 8 bases in between. This CDR3 is 15 amino acids long. Germline CDR1 reads PRHDT; CDR2 reads FYEKMQ (reference sequence). As DNA, the CDR3 is TGTGCCAGCAGCTTAGGTATTAAGCTGAACACTGAAGCTTTCTTT. This encodes CASSLGIKLNTEAFF.

This chain joins TRBV7-9 and TRBJ2-7; TRBD2 might be the D (6 bases). In germline, CDR1 is SEHNR, CDR2 FQNEAQ (reference sequence). V dropped 5 bases and J dropped 7 bases, with 21 bases sitting between them. This CDR3 has 15 residues. DNA for the CDR3: TGTGCCAGCAGCCCCTCCTCACGGGCTGCGGGAGAGCAGTACTTC. This translates into CASSPSSRAAGEQYF. Full variable domain (missing parts from reference TRBV7-9 and TRBJ2-7): DTGVSQNPRHKITKRGQNVTFRCDPISEHNRLYWYRQTLGQGPEFLTYFQNEAQLEKSRLLSDRFSAERPKGSFSTLEIQRTEQGDSAMYLCASSPSSRAAGEQYFGPGTRLTVT.

The chain uses TRBV2 and TRBJ2-4; 7 nucleotides line up with TRBD2. The junction had 3 bases not matched to a gene; V was cut back by 1 base and J by 0 bases. From germline, CDR1 is SNHLY and CDR2 FYNNEI. This CDR3 has 16 residues. CDR3 sequence: CASSEGAGLAKNIQYF. The CDR3 DNA is TGTGCCAGCAGTGAAGGAGCGGGACTAGCCAAAAACATTCAGTACTTC. Filled out from reference TRBV2 and TRBJ2-4, the complete variable domain reads EPEVTQTPSHQVTQMGQEVILRCVPISNHLYFYWYRQILGQKVEFLVSFYNNEISEKSEIFDDQFSVERPDGSNFTLKIRSTKLEDSAMYFCASSEGAGLAKNIQYFGAGTRLSVL.